The present TCR beta chain was sequenced within a study of shared clonotypes between healthy human individuals. Study results and caveats: Non-shared clonotypes had lower generation probabilities than those shared by all four donors.

With 1 base removed from V and 9 bases from J, the gap between germline ends came to 17 bases. The CDR3 consists of 15 residues. CDR1 LGHNA and CDR2 YSLEER come from the germline V gene. A note on this clone: Its matching antigen is unknown.

The assay was immunoSEQ multiplex PCR, and TCRdb's table has in-frame clones only and misses some. This table holds 2 million to 2.5 million clones, 80% to 95% found once. The V call is TRBV4-3, the J call TRBJ2-3; D ambiguous. This TCR was sampled from a man younger than 30 in good health. Some clones in this sample may be carry-over from other donors' samples. Sequenced input: naive CD4+ T cells from PBMCs. Subset meaning: CD45RA+ positively selected. The CDR3 region is CASSQADVVGQTQYF. The CDR3 DNA follows: TGCGCCAGCAGCCAAGCCGACGTAGTAGGCCAAACGCAGTATTTT.